This entry lists 18 T cell receptor beta chains sequenced from one sample in a study of cytomegalovirus exposure and HLA in healthy donors. The primer mix had 60 Vbeta and 13 Jbeta primers. The data were produced by immunoSEQ multiplex PCR, yet TCRdb's version contains in-frame clones alone and is incomplete. The top ten hold 9.5% to 15% of the sample, which has about 150,000 clones, 80% seen once. Sequenced sample: PBMCs. Every receptor here comes from a man aged 30 to 45 in good health and CMV-seropositive.

The chain couples TRBV6-6 to TRBJ2-1; a possible D gene is TRBD2 (6 bases). The CDR3 runs to 15 residues. Trimming took off 0 bases at V and 1 base at J, with 7 bases between the two ends. The germline gives CDR1 MNHNY, CDR2 SVGAGI (reference sequence). The CDR3 DNA follows: TGTGCCAGCAGTTACTCCAGCGGGTCCTACAATGAGCAGTTCTTC. Translated, it gives CASSYSSGSYNEQFF.

This clone showed up just once. The chain links TRBV4-2 to TRBJ1-4; no clear D. The CDR3 runs to 16 residues. Between the trimmed V and J ends, which lost 0 bases and 4 bases, there was a span of 12 bases. The germline CDR1 and CDR2 sequences are LGHNA and YNFKEQ. The CDR3 loop is CASSQDAGSVNEKLFF. Written as DNA, the CDR3 is TGTGCCAGCAGCCAAGATGCCGGCAGCGTTAATGAAAAACTGTTTTTT.

Of note for this clone: At one end, the junction sequence differs from germline, possibly due to a read error. This chain links TRBV7-7 with TRBJ2-7, with TRBD2 identical over 13 bases. This CDR3 region has 15 residues. The germline gives CDR1 SSHAT, CDR2 FNYEAQ (reference sequence). The CDR3: CASSAGLAGLYEQYF. The CDR3 coding sequence is TGTGCTAGCAGCGCGGGACTAGCGGGACTCTACGAGCAGTACTTC.

The chain couples TRBV9 to TRBJ2-4; possibly TRBD2 for D (5 bases). CDR3 size: 16 residues. Looked up from germline, CDR1 is SGDLS and CDR2 is YYNGEE. Trimming removed 4 bases from V and 0 bases from J, with 14 bases in between. CDR3 amino acids: CASSTSGGLAKNIQYF. CDR3 sequence (DNA): TGTGCCAGCAGCACTAGTGGCGGATTAGCCAAAAACATTCAGTACTTC.

V and J are TRBV5-1 and TRBJ1-1; D may be TRBD1 (5 bases). Germline lookup yields CDR1 SGHRS and CDR2 YFSETQ. Between the trimmed V and J ends, which lost 4 bases and 1 base, there was a span of 8 bases. The CDR3 is 13 residues long. CDR3 coding DNA: TGCGCCAGCAGCGCTGGACAGAACACTGAAGCTTTCTTT. Amino acid sequence: CASSAGQNTEAFF.

The V call is TRBV5-1, the J call TRBJ2-7; D is possibly TRBD2 (6 bases). This CDR3 has 14 residues. The ends were cut back, 5 bases at V and 3 bases at J, with 15 bases in the middle. In germline, CDR1 is SGHRS, CDR2 YFSETQ. CDR3 nucleotides: TGCGCCAGCAGAAGCGGGCTGCTTGGCTACGAGCAGTACTTC. Its protein is CASRSGLLGYEQYF.

The V gene is TRBV27, the J gene TRBJ1-1, with 8 bases aligning to TRBD1. The V segment lost 5 bases and the J segment 5 bases; nucleotides outside the gene matches: 7. The CDR3 length is 14 residues. Germline-derived CDR1 and CDR2 are MNHEY and SMNVEV (reference sequence). The CDR3 nucleotides read TGTGCCAGCAGTCCGCAGGGGGCTCGAACTGAAGCTTTCTTT. Its translation is CASSPQGARTEAFF.

J is TRBJ1-1 and V is TRBV28; a weak D match, TRBD1 (5 bases). The CDR3 consists of 14 residues. Per the germline V gene, CDR1 is MDHEN and CDR2 is SYDVKM. Trimming removed 5 bases from V and 5 bases from J, with 15 bases in between. The chain's CDR3 is CASSTDRRVTEAFF. The CDR3 coding sequence is TGTGCCAGCAGTACCGACAGAAGGGTTACTGAAGCTTTCTTT.

The V gene is TRBV2, the J gene TRBJ1-5; a possible D gene is TRBD1 (6 bases). In germline, CDR1 is SNHLY, CDR2 FYNNEI. V gave up 2 bases and J gave up 1 base, with 9 bases separating them. The CDR3 has 15 residues. For the CDR3, the DNA is TGTGCCAGCAGTGAATACGGACAGAGCAATCAGCCCCAGCATTTT. It translates to CASSEYGQSNQPQHF.

V is TRBV19 and J is TRBJ1-5; D is uncertain. Deletions cut 3 bases from V and 0 bases from J, with 15 bases between. The length of the CDR3 is 17 residues. The germline V gene has CDR1 LNHDA and CDR2 SQIVND (reference sequence). The CDR3 sequence is CASSMSSTFYSNQPQHF. The CDR3 coding sequence is TGTGCCAGTAGTATGTCGTCAACCTTCTATAGCAATCAGCCCCAGCATTTT.

The rearrangement links TRBV5-6 to TRBJ1-5; D possibly corresponds to TRBD1 (6 bases). This CDR3 region has 18 residues. Germline loops: CDR1 SGHDT, CDR2 YYEEEE. V was trimmed by 1 base and J by 1 base, leaving 18 bases between them. The CDR3 spells CASSLRMAGEGSNQPQHF. Here the CDR3 DNA reads TGTGCCAGCAGCTTGCGGATGGCAGGGGAGGGGAGCAATCAGCCCCAGCATTTT.

The count of this clone is one. The rearrangement links TRBV19 to TRBJ2-2, with TRBD1 matching over 8 bases. The CDR3 totals 14 residues. CDR1 is LNHDA, CDR2 SQIVND, per germline (reference sequence). The trim removed 3 bases at V and 14 bases at J, leaving 11 bases unmatched. DNA for the CDR3: TGTGCCAGTAGTATGCCGGCAGACAGGGGTCGACTGTTTTTT. The encoded protein is CASSMPADRGRLFF.

The table lists this clone with a count of one. The chain couples TRBV28 to TRBJ1-1, with unresolved D. Germline CDR1 MDHEN, CDR2 SYDVKM. The germline V and J ends were trimmed by 11 bases and 0 bases, with 16 bases remaining between them. The CDR3 has 14 amino acids. CDR3 in DNA: TGTGCCTCACAGTTTGCACAGCTGAACACTGAAGCTTTCTTT. Residues: CASQFAQLNTEAFF.

Only one count was recorded for this clone. This chain joins TRBV7-9 and TRBJ2-7; the match to TRBD2 covers 13 bases. CDR1 and CDR2 from the germline V gene are SEHNR and FQNEAQ (reference sequence). The CDR3 contains 17 residues. V dropped 5 bases and J dropped 5; count of bases not matched to a gene: 12. CDR3 DNA: TGTGCCAGCAGCCCACGAGGACTAGCGGGAGTTTTGGACGAGCAGTACTTC. It specifies CASSPRGLAGVLDEQYF. The variable domain in full, completed from reference TRBV7-9 and TRBJ2-7, reads DTGVSQNPRHKITKRGQNVTFRCDPISEHNRLYWYRQTLGQGPEFLTYFQNEAQLEKSRLLSDRFSAERPKGSFSTLEIQRTEQGDSAMYLCASSPRGLAGVLDEQYFGPGTRLTVT.

V usage is TRBV28 and J usage is TRBJ2-7; tentatively, D is TRBD1 (5 bases). The V end was cut by 6 bases, the J end by 2 bases, with 14 bases between. Germline V CDR1 and CDR2: MDHEN, SYDVKM. The CDR3 consists of 14 residues. CDR3 coding DNA: TGTGCCAGCAGCCCCGAGACAGTTACCTACGAGCAGTACTTC. Amino acids: CASSPETVTYEQYF. The full variable domain, completed using reference TRBV28 and TRBJ2-7, is DVKVTQSSRYLVKRTGEKVFLECVQDMDHENMFWYRQDPGLGLRLIYFSYDVKMKEKGDIPEGYSVSREKKERFSLILESASTNQTSMYLCASSPETVTYEQYFGPGTRLTVT.

The chain combines TRBV10-3 with TRBJ2-3; 9 bases agree with TRBD1. Germline lookup yields CDR1 ENHRY and CDR2 SYGVKD. The J segment lost 1 base and the V segment lost 11 bases, leaving 7 bases of the junction unmatched. The length of the CDR3 is 14 residues. The CDR3 loop reads CAVGQGFGTDTQYF. In DNA, the CDR3 is TGTGCCGTCGGACAGGGGTTCGGCACAGATACGCAGTATTTT.

This clone was found once. An end of the junction differs from the germline gene, which may be a read error. The chain carries TRBV6-1 and TRBJ1-4, with D perhaps TRBD1 (5 bases). Germline loops: CDR1 MNHNS, CDR2 SASEGT. CDR3 length: 15 residues. The CDR3 here is CASSEGQGFNEKLFF. As DNA, the CDR3 is TGTGCCAGCAGCGAAGGGCAGGGCTTCAATGAAAAACTGTTTTTT.

This clone was recorded only once. The rearrangement uses TRBV7-2 and TRBJ2-2; 8 bases agree with TRBD2. The V segment lost 8 bases and the J segment 2 bases; nucleotides outside the gene matches: 7. Germline V gives CDR1 SGHTA, CDR2 FQGNSA. CDR3 length equals 15 residues. CDR3 protein: CASRGGYTNTGELFF. The CDR3 region has the DNA TGTGCCAGCCGGGGGGGGTATACCAACACCGGGGAGCTGTTTTTT.